This T cell receptor (beta chain) came from a study of graft-versus-host responses after intestinal transplantation. Study-wide background: Those transplanted obtained multivisceral, liver-intestinal, or isolated intestinal grafts. Every transplant recipient was induced with anti-thymocyte globulin, then maintained on tacrolimus and steroids for 2 to 4 years.

Assay: immunoSEQ multiplex PCR; the TCRdb copy retains only in-frame clones and omits some. The sample shows about 47,000 clones, over 85% of them seen only once. Germline loops: CDR1 MDHEN, CDR2 SYDVKM. The CDR3 has 14 amino acids. The junction had 5 bases not matched to a gene; V was cut back by 5 bases and J by 3 bases. Details on this clone: Its antigen is unidentified.

Broader study findings: Some patients had graft-donor T cell macrochimerism. In their allografts, the ratios of graft-versus-host to host-versus-graft T cell clones were high.

The source was PBMCs, collected around 790 days after a first intestinal transplant, on the day of a second. The TCR sequence derives from a human patient who received an intestinal transplant, so some T cells may come from the graft donor. This chain uses TRBV28 with TRBJ2-7; 9 positions match TRBD2. Written as DNA, the CDR3 is TGTGCCAGCAGTCCAGCGGGAGGACTCTACGAGCAGTACTTC. As protein: CASSPAGGLYEQYF.